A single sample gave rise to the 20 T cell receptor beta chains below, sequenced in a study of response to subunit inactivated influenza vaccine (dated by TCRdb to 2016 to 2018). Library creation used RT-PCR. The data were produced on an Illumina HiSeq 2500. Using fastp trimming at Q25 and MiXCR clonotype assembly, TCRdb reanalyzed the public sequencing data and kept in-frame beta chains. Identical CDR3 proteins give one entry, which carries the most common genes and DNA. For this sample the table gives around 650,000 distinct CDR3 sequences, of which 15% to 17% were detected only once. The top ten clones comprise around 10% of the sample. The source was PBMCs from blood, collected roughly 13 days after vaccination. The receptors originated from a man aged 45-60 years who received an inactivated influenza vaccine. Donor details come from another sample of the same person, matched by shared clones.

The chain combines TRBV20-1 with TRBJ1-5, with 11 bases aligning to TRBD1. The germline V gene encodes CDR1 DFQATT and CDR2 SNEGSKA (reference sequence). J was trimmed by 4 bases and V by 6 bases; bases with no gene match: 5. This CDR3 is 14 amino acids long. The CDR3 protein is CSARTGGANQPQHF. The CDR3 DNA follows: TGCAGTGCCAGGACAGGGGGCGCGAATCAGCCCCAGCATTTT.

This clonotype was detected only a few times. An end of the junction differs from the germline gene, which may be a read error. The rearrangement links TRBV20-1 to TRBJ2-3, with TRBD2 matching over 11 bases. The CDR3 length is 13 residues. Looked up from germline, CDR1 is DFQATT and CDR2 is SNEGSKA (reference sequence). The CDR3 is CSAQRASGGTHKF. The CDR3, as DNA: TGCAGTGCACAGAGGGCTAGCGGGGGGACGCACAAATTT.

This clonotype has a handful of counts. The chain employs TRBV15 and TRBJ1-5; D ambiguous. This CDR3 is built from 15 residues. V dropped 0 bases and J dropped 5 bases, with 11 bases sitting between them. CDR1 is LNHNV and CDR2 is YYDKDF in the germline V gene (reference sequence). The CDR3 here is CATSRDEGFDQPQHF. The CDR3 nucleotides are TGTGCCACCAGCAGAGATGAGGGATTCGATCAGCCCCAGCATTTT.

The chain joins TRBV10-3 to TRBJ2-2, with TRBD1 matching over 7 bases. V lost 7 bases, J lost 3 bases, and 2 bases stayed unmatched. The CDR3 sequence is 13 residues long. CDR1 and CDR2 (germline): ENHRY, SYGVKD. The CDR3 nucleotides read TGTGCCATCAAGGGACAGCACACCGGGGAGCTGTTTTTT. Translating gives CAIKGQHTGELFF.

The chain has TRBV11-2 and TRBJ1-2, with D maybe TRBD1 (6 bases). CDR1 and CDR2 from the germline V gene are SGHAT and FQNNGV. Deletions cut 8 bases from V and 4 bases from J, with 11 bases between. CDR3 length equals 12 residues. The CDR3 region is CASRGGGYGYTF. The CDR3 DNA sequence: TGTGCCAGCCGAGGGGGTGGCTATGGCTACACCTTC.

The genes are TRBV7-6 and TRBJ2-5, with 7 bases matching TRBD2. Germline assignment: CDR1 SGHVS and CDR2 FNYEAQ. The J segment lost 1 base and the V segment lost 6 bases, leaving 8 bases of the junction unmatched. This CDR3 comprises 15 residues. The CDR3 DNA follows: TGTGCCAGCAGTTTTAATAGCGGGCTCCAAGAGACCCAGTACTTC. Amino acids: CASSFNSGLQETQYF.

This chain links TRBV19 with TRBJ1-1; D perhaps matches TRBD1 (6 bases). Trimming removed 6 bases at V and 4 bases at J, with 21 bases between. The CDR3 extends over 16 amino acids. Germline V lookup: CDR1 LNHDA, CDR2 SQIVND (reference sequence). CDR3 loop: CASSPGRGGVGTEAFF. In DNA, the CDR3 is TGTGCCAGTAGCCCCGGCAGGGGCGGGGTCGGCACTGAAGCTTTCTTT.

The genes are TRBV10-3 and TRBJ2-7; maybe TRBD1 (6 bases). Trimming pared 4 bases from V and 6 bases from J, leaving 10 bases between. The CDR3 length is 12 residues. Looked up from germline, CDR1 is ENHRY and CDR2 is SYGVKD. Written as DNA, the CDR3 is TGTGCCATCAGTGCACAGGGCTCCGAGCAGTACTTC. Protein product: CAISAQGSEQYF.

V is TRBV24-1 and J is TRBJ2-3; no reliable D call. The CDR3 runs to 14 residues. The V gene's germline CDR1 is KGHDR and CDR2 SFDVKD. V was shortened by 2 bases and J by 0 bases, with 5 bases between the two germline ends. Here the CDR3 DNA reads TGTGCCACCAGTGATTCTTCTAGCACAGATACGCAGTATTTT. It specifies CATSDSSSTDTQYF.

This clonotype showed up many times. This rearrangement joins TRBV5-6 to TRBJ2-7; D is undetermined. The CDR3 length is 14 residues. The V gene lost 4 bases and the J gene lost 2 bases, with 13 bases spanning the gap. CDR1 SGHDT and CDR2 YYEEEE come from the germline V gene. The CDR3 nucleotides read TGTGCCAGCAGCACTACTGACACGACCTACGAGCAGTACTTC. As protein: CASSTTDTTYEQYF.

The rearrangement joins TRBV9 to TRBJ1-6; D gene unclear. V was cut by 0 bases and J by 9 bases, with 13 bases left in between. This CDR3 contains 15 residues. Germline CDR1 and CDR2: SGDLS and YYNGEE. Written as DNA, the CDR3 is TGTGCCAGCAGCGTAGAACCTCGCCGGGCTTCACCCCTCCACTTT. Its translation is CASSVEPRRASPLHF.

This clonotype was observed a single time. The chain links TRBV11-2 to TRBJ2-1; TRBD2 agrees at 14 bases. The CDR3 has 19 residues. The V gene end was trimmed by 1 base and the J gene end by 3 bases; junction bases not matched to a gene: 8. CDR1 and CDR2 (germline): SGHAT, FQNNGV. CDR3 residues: CASSLGRLAGGGGYNEQFF. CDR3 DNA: TGTGCCAGCAGCTTAGGGAGACTAGCGGGAGGGGGGGGCTACAATGAGCAGTTCTTC.

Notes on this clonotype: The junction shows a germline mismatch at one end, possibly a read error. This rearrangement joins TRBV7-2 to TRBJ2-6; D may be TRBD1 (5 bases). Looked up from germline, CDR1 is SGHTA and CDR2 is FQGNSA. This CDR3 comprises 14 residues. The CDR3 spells CATSLGTGANVPTF. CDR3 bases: TGTGCCACCTCCCTCGGAACTGGGGCCAACGTCCCGACTTTC.

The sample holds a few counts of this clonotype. The CDR3 region has the DNA TGTGCCAGCAGCGGAGGGGGACTAGCGGGGGACTACGAGCAGTACTTC. The encoded protein is CASSGGGLAGDYEQYF. The chain uses TRBV9 and TRBJ2-7; 14 nucleotides match TRBD2. The germline gives CDR1 SGDLS, CDR2 YYNGEE. This CDR3 is built from 16 residues. The V and J ends lost 3 bases and 3 bases, in that order; junction bases with no gene match: 5.

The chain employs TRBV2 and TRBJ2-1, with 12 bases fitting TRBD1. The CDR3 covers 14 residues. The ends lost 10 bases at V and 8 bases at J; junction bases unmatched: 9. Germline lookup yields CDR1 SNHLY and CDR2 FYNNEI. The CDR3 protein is CATSRGQGAHEQFF. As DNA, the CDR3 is TGTGCCACCTCTCGGGGACAGGGGGCGCATGAGCAGTTCTTC.

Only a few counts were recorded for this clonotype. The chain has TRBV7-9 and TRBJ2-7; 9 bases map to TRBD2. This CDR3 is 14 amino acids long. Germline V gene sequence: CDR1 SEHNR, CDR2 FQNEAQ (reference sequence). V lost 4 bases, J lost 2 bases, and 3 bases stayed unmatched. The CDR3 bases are TGTGCCAGCAGCTCCATAGCGGGGGCCTACGAGCAGTACTTC. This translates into CASSSIAGAYEQYF.

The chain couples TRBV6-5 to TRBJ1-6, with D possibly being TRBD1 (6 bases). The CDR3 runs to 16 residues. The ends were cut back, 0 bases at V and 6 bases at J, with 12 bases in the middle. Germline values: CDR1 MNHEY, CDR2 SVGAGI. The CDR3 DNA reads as TGTGCCAGCAGTTACTCTTGGGGGGCAGGTAATTCACCCCTCCACTTT. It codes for CASSYSWGAGNSPLHF.

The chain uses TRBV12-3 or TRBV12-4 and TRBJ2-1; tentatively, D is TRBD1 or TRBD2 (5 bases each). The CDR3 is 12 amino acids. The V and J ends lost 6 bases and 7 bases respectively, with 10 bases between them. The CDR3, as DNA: TGTGCCAGCAGAACCGAGGGGAATGAGCAGTTCTTC. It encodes CASRTEGNEQFF.

The CDR3 region is CASSTGTNAYNEQFF. As DNA, the CDR3 is TGTGCCAGCAGTACCGGGACCAATGCCTACAATGAGCAGTTCTTC. This rearrangement joins TRBV7-2 to TRBJ2-1; the D call may be TRBD1 or TRBD2 (5 bases each). CDR1 is SGHTA, CDR2 FQGNSA, per germline. V was shortened by 6 bases and J by 2 bases, with 14 bases between the two germline ends. The CDR3 spans 15 residues.

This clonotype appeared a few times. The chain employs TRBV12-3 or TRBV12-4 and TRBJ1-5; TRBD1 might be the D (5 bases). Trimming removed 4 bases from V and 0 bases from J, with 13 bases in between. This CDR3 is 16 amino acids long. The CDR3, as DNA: TGTGCCAGCAGTTCGGACGGAGGGGCTAGCAATCAGCCCCAGCATTTT. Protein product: CASSSDGGASNQPQHF.